Sequencing of this T cell receptor (beta chain) was carried out in a study of vaccination effects on CD4 cells after COVID-19. Study summary: Each participant received a vaccine that was either BNT162b2 or mRNA-1273, given as two doses. Study-wide findings and caveats: The authors studied few convalescent patients and collected no early post-infection timepoints. In the late period after vaccination, infection- and vaccine-induced clones contracted markedly.

Germline-derived CDR1 and CDR2 are SGHAT and FQNNGV. Trimming took off 0 bases at V and 5 bases at J, with 13 bases between the two ends. This CDR3 is built from 15 residues. As concerns this clone: What it recognizes is unknown.

Pools of viral peptides were used by the ViraFEST assay to expand antigen-specific CD4+ T cells ahead of sequencing. Researchers isolated CD4+ T cells once approximately ten days of culture had elapsed. For each well, over 1.5 million PBMC were cultured with 10 IU/ml IL-2 and about 9.1 ug/ml peptides. Clones were read by immunoSEQ multiplex PCR, and TCRdb kept only the in-frame ones, dropping some. The table shows about 8,900 clones, with under 85% occurring only once. This specimen was CD4+ T cells from PBMCs cultured with HCoV-229E spike peptides, taken before COVID-19 vaccination. This sequence joins TRBV11-2 and TRBJ2-5, with D unclear. The origin of this receptor is a human donor who received a COVID-19 vaccine. CDR3 nucleotide sequence: TGTGCCAGCAGCTTAGACAACATCCGGTTGGAGACCCAGTACTTC. Translation gives CASSLDNIRLETQYF. The full variable domain, rest sourced from reference TRBV11-2 and TRBJ2-5, is EAGVAQSPRYKIIEKRQSVAFWCNPISGHATLYWYQQILGQGPKLLIQFQNNGVVDDSQLPKDRFSAERLKGVDSTLKIQPAKLEDSAVYLCASSLDNIRLETQYFGPGTRLLVL.